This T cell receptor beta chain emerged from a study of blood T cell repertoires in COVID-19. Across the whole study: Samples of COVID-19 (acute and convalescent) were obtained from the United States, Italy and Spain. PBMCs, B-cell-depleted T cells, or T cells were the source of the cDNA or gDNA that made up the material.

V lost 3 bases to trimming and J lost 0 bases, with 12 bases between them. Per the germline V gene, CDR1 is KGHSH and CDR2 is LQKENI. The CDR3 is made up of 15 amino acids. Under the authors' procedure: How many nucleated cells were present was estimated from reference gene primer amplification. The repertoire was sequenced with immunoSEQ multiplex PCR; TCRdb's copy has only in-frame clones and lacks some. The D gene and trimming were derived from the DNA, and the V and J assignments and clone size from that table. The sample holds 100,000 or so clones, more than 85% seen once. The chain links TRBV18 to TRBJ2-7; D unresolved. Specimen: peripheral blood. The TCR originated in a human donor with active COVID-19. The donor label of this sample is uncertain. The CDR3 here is CASSPPGGFSYEQYF. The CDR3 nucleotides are TGTGCCAGCTCACCCCCTGGCGGTTTCTCCTACGAGCAGTACTTC.